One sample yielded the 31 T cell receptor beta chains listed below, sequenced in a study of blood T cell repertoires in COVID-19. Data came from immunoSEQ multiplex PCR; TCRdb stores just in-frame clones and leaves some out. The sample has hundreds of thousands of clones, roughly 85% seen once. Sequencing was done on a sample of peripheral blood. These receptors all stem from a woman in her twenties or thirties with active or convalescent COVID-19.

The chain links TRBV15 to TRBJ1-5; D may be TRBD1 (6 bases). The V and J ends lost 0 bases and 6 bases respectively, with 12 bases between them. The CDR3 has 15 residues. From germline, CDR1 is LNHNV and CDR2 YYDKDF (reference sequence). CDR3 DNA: TGTGCCACCAGCAGAGAAGGGGGAGTAGGTCAGCCCCAGCATTTT. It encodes CATSREGGVGQPQHF. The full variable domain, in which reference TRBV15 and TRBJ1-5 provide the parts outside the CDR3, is DAMVIQNPRYQVTQFGKPVTLSCSQTLNHNVMYWYQQKSSQAPKLLFHYYDKDFNNEADTPDNFQSRRPNTSFCFLDIRSPGLGDTAMYLCATSREGGVGQPQHFGDGTRLSIL.

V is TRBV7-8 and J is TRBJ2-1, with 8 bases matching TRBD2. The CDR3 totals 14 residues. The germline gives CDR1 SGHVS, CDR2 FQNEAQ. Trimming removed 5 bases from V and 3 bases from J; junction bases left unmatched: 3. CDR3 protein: CASSPSGLYNEQFF. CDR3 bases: TGTGCCAGCAGCCCTAGCGGGCTCTACAATGAGCAGTTCTTC.

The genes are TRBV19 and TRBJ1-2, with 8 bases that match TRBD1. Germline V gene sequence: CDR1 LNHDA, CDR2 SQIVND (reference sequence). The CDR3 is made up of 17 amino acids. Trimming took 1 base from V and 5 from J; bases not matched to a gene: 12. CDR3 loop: CASSIGGTGRLGYGYTF. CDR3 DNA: TGTGCCAGTAGTATAGGGGGGACAGGCCGTCTCGGGTATGGCTACACCTTC.

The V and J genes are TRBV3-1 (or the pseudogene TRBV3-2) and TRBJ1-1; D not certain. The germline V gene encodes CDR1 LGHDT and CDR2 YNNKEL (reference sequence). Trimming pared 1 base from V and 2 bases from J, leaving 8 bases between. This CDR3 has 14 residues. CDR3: CASSQAHGNTEAFF. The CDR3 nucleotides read TGTGCCAGCAGCCAAGCCCACGGTAACACTGAAGCTTTCTTT.

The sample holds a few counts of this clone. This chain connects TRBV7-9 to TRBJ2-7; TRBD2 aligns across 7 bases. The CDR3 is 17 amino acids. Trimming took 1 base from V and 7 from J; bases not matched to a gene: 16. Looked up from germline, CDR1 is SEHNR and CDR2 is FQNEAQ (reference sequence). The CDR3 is CASSLEPSGGAPREQYF. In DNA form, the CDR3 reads TGTGCCAGCAGCTTAGAACCTAGCGGCGGGGCTCCAAGGGAGCAGTACTTC.

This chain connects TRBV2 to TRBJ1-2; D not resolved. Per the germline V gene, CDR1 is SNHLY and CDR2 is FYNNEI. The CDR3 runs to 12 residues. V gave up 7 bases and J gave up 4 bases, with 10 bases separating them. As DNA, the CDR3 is TGTGCCAGCATGCGGGATTCCTATGGCTACACCTTC. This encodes CASMRDSYGYTF.

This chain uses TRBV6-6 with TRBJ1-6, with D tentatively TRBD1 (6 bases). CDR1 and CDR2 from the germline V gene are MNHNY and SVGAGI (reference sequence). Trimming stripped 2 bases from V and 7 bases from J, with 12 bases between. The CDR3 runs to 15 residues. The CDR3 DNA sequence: TGTGCCAGCAGTTACGCCGCGGGGGCGAATTCACCCCTCCACTTT. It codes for CASSYAAGANSPLHF.

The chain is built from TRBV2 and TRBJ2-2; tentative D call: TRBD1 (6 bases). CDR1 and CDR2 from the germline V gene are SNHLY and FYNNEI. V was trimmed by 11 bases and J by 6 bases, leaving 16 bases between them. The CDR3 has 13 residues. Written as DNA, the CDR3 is TGTGCCGGAGCGTGGCAGGGGTCCGGGGAGCTGTTTTTT. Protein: CAGAWQGSGELFF.

In DNA form, the CDR3 reads TGTGCCAGCAGTCCCGGAGGTTCCAATCAGCCCCAGCATTTT. Its translation: CASSPGGSNQPQHF. V and J are TRBV28 and TRBJ1-5; D is uncertain. Trimming shortened V by 5 bases and J by 3 bases, and 11 bases separated the two germline ends. CDR3 length: 14 amino acids. CDR1 is MDHEN and CDR2 is SYDVKM in the germline V gene.

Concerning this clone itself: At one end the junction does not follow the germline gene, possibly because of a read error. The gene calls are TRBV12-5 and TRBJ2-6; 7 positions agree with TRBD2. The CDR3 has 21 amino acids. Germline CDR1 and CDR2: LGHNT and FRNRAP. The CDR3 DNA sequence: TGTGGTAGTGGTTTGGTGGGGGGGTCTTCCGAGAGTTACTCTGGGGCCAACGTCCTGACTTTC. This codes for CGSGLVGGSSESYSGANVLTF.

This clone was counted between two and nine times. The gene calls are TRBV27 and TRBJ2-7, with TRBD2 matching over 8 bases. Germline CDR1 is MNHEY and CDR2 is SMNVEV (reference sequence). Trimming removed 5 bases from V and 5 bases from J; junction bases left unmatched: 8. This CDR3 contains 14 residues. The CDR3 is CASSESGRVDEQYF. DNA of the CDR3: TGTGCCAGCAGTGAGAGCGGGAGAGTGGACGAGCAGTACTTC.

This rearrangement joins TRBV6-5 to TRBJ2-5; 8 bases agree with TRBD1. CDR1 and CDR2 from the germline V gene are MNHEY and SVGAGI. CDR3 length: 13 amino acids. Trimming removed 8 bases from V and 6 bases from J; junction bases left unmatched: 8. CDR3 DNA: TGTGCCAGCCATTCTGGGACAGGACAGACCCAGTACTTC. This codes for CASHSGTGQTQYF.

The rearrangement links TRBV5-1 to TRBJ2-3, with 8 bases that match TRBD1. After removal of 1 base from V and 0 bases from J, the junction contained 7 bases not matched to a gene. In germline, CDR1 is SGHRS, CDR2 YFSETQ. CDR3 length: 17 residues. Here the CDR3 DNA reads TGCGCCAGCAGCTTGTCCCGGACAGGGCTGAGCACAGATACGCAGTATTTT. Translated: CASSLSRTGLSTDTQYF.

CDR3 in amino acids: CANSWTSGGSNHNEQFF. CDR3 nucleotides: TGTGCCAACTCATGGACTAGCGGGGGGTCCAATCACAATGAGCAGTTCTTC. The chain carries TRBV2 and TRBJ2-1; TRBD2 matches 14 bases. This CDR3 has 17 amino acids. Germline CDR1 reads SNHLY; CDR2 reads FYNNEI. Losses at the gene ends were 10 bases for V and 5 bases for J; bases not matched to a gene: 13.

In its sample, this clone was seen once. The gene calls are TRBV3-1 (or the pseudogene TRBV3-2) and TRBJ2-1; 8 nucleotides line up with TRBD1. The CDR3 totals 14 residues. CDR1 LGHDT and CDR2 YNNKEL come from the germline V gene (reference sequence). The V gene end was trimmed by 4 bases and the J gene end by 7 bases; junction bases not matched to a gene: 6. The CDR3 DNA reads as TGTGCCAGCAGCCCCGGACAGGGTTCGAATGAGCAGTTCTTC. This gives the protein CASSPGQGSNEQFF.

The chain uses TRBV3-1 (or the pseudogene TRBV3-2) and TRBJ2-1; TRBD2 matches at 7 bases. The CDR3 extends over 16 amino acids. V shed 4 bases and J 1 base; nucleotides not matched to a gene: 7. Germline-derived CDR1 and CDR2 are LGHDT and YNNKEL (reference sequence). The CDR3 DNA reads TGTGCCAGCAGCCTTCTCGGCGGGAGTTCCTACAATGAGCAGTTCTTC. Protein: CASSLLGGSSYNEQFF.

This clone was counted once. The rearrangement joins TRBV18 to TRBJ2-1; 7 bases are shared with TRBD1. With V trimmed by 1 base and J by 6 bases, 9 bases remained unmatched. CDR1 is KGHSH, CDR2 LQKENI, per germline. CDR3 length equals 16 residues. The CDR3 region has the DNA TGTGCCAGCTCACCACTTTTGGGACAGAGTTTCAATGAGCAGTTCTTC. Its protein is CASSPLLGQSFNEQFF.

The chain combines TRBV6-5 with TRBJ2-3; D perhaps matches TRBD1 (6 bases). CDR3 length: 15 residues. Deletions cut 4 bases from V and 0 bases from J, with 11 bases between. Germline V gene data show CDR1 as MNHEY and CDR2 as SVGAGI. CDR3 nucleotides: TGTGCCAGCAGTTTGACAGGATCTAGCACAGATACGCAGTATTTT. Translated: CASSLTGSSTDTQYF.

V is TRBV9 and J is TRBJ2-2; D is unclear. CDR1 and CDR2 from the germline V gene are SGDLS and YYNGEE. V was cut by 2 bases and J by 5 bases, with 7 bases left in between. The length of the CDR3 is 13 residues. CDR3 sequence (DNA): TGTGCCAGCAGCGTTACTACAACCGGGGAGCTGTTTTTT. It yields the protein CASSVTTTGELFF.

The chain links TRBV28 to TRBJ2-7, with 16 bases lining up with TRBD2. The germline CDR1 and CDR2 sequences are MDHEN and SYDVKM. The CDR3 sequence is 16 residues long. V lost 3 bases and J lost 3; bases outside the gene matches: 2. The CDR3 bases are TGTGCCAGCAGTTTGGGACTAGCGGGGGGGAGCTACGAGCAGTACTTC. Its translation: CASSLGLAGGSYEQYF.

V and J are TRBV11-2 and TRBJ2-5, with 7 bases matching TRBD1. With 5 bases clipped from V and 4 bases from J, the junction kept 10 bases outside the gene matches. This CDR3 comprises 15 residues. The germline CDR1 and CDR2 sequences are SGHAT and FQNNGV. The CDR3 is CASSPGQLGRETQYF. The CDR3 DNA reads TGTGCCAGCAGCCCGGGACAGTTGGGACGAGAGACCCAGTACTTC.

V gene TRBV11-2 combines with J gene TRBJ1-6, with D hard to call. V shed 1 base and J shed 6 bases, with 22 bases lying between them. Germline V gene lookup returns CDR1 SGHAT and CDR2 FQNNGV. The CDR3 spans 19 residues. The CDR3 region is CASSLVAPREAPFNSPLHF. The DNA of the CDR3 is TGTGCCAGCAGCTTAGTCGCGCCGCGGGAGGCACCCTTTAATTCACCCCTCCACTTT.

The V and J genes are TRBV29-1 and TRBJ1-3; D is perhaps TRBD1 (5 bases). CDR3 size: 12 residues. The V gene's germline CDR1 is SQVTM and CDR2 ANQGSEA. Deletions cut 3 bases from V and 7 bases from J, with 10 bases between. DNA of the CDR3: TGCAGCGTTGATGTAGGGGTCAACACCATATATTTT. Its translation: CSVDVGVNTIYF.

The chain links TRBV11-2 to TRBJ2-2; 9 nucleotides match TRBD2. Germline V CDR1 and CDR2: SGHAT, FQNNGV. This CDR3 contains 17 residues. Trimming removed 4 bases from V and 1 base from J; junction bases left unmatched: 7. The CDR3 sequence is CASSSLAGRLNTGELFF. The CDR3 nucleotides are TGTGCCAGCAGCTCCCTAGCGGGAAGACTGAACACCGGGGAGCTGTTTTTT.

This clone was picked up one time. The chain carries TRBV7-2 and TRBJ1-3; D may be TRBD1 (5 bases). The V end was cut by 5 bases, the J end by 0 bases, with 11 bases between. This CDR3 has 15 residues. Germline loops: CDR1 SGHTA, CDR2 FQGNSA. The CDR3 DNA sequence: TGTGCCAGCAGCGGGAGGGGCAGCTCTGGAAACACCATATATTTT. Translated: CASSGRGSSGNTIYF.

CDR3 nucleotides: TGTGCCAGCAGTGAAGCCACAGGGGCGTTTTACTATGGCTACACCTTC. Translating it yields CASSEATGAFYYGYTF. This chain uses TRBV6-1 with TRBJ1-2; 7 positions agree with TRBD1. V was clipped by 0 bases and J by 3 bases; unmatched bases: 7. Germline-derived CDR1 and CDR2 are MNHNS and SASEGT. The CDR3 consists of 16 residues.

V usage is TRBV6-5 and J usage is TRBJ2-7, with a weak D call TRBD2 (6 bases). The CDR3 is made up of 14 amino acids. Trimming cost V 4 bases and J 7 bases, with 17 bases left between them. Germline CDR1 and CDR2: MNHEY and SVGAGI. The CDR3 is CASSSGLTLREQYF. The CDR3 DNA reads TGTGCCAGCAGTTCGGGACTGACTCTAAGAGAGCAGTACTTC.

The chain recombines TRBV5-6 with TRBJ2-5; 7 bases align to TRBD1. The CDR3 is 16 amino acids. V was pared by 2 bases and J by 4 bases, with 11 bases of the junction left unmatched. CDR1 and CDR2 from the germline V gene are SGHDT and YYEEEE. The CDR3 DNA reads TGTGCCAGCAGCTTATCCCATACAGGGGTCGGAGAGACCCAGTACTTC. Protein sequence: CASSLSHTGVGETQYF. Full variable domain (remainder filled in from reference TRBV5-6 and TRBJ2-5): DAGVTQSPTHLIKTRGQQVTLRCSPKSGHDTVSWYQQALGQGPQFIFQYYEEEERQRGNFPDRFSGHQFPNYSSELNVNALLLGDSALYLCASSLSHTGVGETQYFGPGTRLLVL.

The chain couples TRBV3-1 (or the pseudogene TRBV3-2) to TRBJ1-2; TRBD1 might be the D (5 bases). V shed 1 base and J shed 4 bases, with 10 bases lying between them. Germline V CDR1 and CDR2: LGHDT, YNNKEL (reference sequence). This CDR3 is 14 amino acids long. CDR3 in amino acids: CASSQVSGIYGYTF. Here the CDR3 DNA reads TGTGCCAGCAGCCAAGTTTCAGGGATCTATGGCTACACCTTC.

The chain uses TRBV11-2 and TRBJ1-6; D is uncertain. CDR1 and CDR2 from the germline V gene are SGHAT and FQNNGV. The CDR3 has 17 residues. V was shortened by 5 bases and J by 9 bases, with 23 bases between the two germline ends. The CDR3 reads CASSPFNREALPSPLHF. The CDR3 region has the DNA TGTGCCAGCAGCCCTTTCAACCGGGAGGCCCTTCCTTCACCCCTCCACTTT. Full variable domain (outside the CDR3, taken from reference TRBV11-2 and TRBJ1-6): EAGVAQSPRYKIIEKRQSVAFWCNPISGHATLYWYQQILGQGPKLLIQFQNNGVVDDSQLPKDRFSAERLKGVDSTLKIQPAKLEDSAVYLCASSPFNREALPSPLHFGNGTRLTVT.

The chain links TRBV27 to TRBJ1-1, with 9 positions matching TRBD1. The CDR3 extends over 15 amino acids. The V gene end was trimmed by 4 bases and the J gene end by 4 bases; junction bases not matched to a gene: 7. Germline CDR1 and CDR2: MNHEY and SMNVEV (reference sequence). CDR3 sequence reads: CASSSGDRVGTEAFF. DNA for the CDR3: TGTGCCAGCAGTTCAGGGGACAGGGTAGGCACTGAAGCTTTCTTT.